Below, one T cell receptor (beta chain) is given with its context. The antigen is not known. Prior to sequencing, the ViraFEST assay stimulated PBMC with viral peptide pools, which expanded the antigen-specific CD4+ T cells. The culture ran for roughly ten days before CD4+ T cells were isolated. Neither prior SARS-CoV-2 infection nor positive nucleocapsid antibodies were present in the vaccine recipients. CDR1 is KGHDR, CDR2 SFDVKD, per germline. This CDR3 is 15 amino acids long. The V end was cut by 4 bases, the J end by 8 bases, with 16 bases between. This record comes from a study of vaccination effects on CD4 cells after COVID-19. Clones were sequenced by immunoSEQ multiplex PCR, and TCRdb holds only the in-frame ones, with some missing. The data contain about 73,000 clones, about four fifths of them singletons.

This rearrangement joins TRBV24-1 to TRBJ1-4, with D tentatively TRBD1 (5 bases). The TCR comes from a human donor who received a COVID-19 vaccine. Sequenced here: CD4+ T cells from PBMCs cultured with HCoV-NL63 spike peptides, sampled before COVID-19 vaccination. The CDR3 DNA reads TGTGCCACCAGTGAGGCCCGGGGGAGTAAGGAAAAACTGTTTTTT. The encoded protein is CATSEARGSKEKLFF.